The rows below give T cell receptor beta chains drawn from one sample of a study of cytomegalovirus exposure and HLA in healthy donors. Profiled with immunoSEQ multiplex PCR; TCRdb holds only in-frame clones, not every one. The data contain roughly 100,000 clones, less than 80% of them singletons. Sequencing was done on a sample of PBMCs. The receptor set was obtained from a man aged 35-49 years in good health and CMV-seronegative. Both conserved end residues are part of each CDR3. D genes are given only for firm matches. Not all rows give a size; the values are once, few, many and, for expanded clones, a class.

J: TRBJ1-1; D: -; V: TRBV9; size: few; DNA: TGTGCCAGCAGCGTAGGGGGGGGGTGGACTGAAGCTTTCTTT; CDR3: CASSVGGGWTEAFF
J: TRBJ1-1; D: TRBD1; V: TRBV27; size: few; DNA: TGTGCCAGCAGTTTTCGGACAGGGAACACTGAAGCTTTCTTT; CDR3: CASSFRTGNTEAFF
J: TRBJ1-3; D: TRBD1; V: TRBV30; size: -; DNA: TGTGCCTGGAGTCTGGGACAGGGACGGAACACCATATATTTT; CDR3: CAWSLGQGRNTIYF
J: TRBJ2-7; D: -; V: TRBV9; size: -; DNA: TGTGCCAGCAGCCCCCAGAGCGCCGGCTACGAGCAGTACTTC; CDR3: CASSPQSAGYEQYF
J: TRBJ1-5; D: TRBD1; V: TRBV7-6; size: -; DNA: TGTGCCAGCAGCTTAGAAGGACAGGGGTCAGGGAGCAATCAGCCCCAGCATTTT; CDR3: CASSLEGQGSGSNQPQHF
J: TRBJ1-1; D: TRBD1; V: TRBV7-9; size: few; DNA: TGTGCCAGCAGCTTTAGAGCTGCGCGGGACAGGGGGATGAACACTGAAGCTTTCTTT; CDR3: CASSFRAARDRGMNTEAFF
J: TRBJ2-2; D: TRBD2; V: TRBV5-5; size: -; DNA: TGTGCCAGCAGCTTGGGGGGGGGAACCGGGGAGCTGTTTTTT; CDR3: CASSLGGGTGELFF
J: TRBJ2-1; D: TRBD2; V: TRBV11-3; size: -; DNA: TGTGCCAGCAGCAGCAGACTAGCGGGAGGGAACAATGAGCAGTTCTTC; CDR3: CASSSRLAGGNNEQFF
J: TRBJ2-5; D: -; V: TRBV29-1; size: -; DNA: TGCAGCGCCAAGGACAGCAAAGAGACCCAGTACTTC; CDR3: CSAKDSKETQYF
J: TRBJ2-3; D: -; V: TRBV5-5; size: -; DNA: TGTGCCAGCAGCTTGGAGATGGCCCCTAGCACAGATACGCAGTATTTT; CDR3: CASSLEMAPSTDTQYF